The T cell receptor (beta chain) described here comes from a study of cytomegalovirus exposure and HLA in healthy donors (dated by TCRdb to 2015 to 2018). A note on the overall study: According to an earlier analysis of around 600 of the donors, about 190 million T cells yielded 117 million unique TCR beta sequences and about 300 Gb of sequence data. Roughly 300 gigabases of sequencing data and 75 million to 85 million unique TCR sequences made up an early release that covered fewer than 650 HLA-typed donors. Of the approximately 400 genotyped donors, 65% to 90% fell in the genetic ancestry cluster associated with self-reported Caucasian donors. The study was designed to test whether signatures of past pathogen exposure could be identified by cataloging public T cell receptors. Using immunosequencing, the study profiled T cell repertoires from fewer than 850 subjects and related those repertoires to cytomegalovirus serostatus. A separate validation cohort of 90 to 150 different subjects was used in addition to the approximately 670-subject first cohort. The study combined high-throughput TCR immunosequencing, statistical association of individual TCRs with disease status, and machine learning to predict cytomegalovirus infection status. A later analysis re-analyzed previously published TCR beta repertoires from approximately 670 donors and added high-resolution HLA genotyping to study TCR occurrence patterns. Rather than drawing on any new phenotypic data, the later analysis identified candidate immune exposures from TCR beta sequences and the way those sequences occurred across donors. An earlier analysis of around 580 of the donors used high-throughput TCR beta sequencing to judge whether each TCR beta V gene segment behaved as functional or pseudogenic. Alongside the repertoire data, information on donor age, sex, ethnicity and CMV serostatus was compiled. Genome-wide SNP genotypes for about 65% of the 666 donors were used in a later genetic analysis, which treated that subset as a discovery cohort. All discovery cohort repertoires had been generated on a single sequencing platform. HLA typing covered class I and class II loci at four-digit resolution. Typing coverage varied by locus: 629-630 donors for A, B, C, DRB1 and DQB1; under 550 for DQA1; nearly 610 for DPA1; roughly 450 for DPB1. Four or five DR-DQ haplotypes were handled as single units for association and clustering because linkage in the cohort was strong. Across around 400 genotyped donors of the cohort, an average of roughly 230,000 unique TCR beta nucleotide sequences per donor were sequenced, and 15% to 20% of those sequences were non-productive.

The cohort comprised around 700 healthy bone marrow donors. Cohort members were all nominally healthy when sampled, although unrecorded immune exposures were likely present. The donor was CMV seropositive and was included in the group of 300 or so seropositive cohort members. A peripheral blood sample was collected from each donor, and TCR beta sequencing was performed on peripheral blood mononuclear cells. The Qiagen DNeasy Blood Extraction Kit was used to extract genomic DNA from the blood cell samples. Library construction relied on the immunoSEQ multiplex PCR assay. A mixture of 60 forward primers for TCR Vbeta segments and 13 reverse primers for TCR Jbeta segments was used in the multiplex PCR. A multiplex PCR assay on genomic DNA amplified the CDR3 region of rearranged TCR beta genes. On the Illumina HiSeq System, the amplified TCR beta libraries were sequenced as 87-base-pair reads. The original pipeline was this. A later analysis counted tens of millions of unique TCR beta chains across the 666 repertoires, and roughly 11 million of these chains were shared by at least two donors. Raw reads were error-corrected and collapsed into unique sequences with a nearest-neighbor algorithm that merged closely related sequences to remove PCR and sequencing errors. V, D and J gene segments were assigned by aligning CDR3 sequences to IMGT reference sequences. For a sequence to be retained, a match of at least six nucleotides to both a V gene segment and a J gene segment was required. Rearrangements were called productive when the CDR3 lacked stop codons and stayed in frame with V and J; all others were non-productive. Following IMGT convention, CDR3 was defined as the stretch from the second conserved V-encoded cysteine up to the conserved J-encoded phenylalanine. In an earlier analysis of 587 of the donors, sequences lacking an unambiguous match to a single V gene segment were excluded. In an earlier analysis of around 600 of the donors, V segments were called functional above 56.7% productive rearrangements and were called segregating when the between-donor standard deviation exceeded 5%. A statistical classification framework was developed to diagnose cytomegalovirus status using the catalog of TCR beta chain sequences. V and J gene assignment, in a later analysis, came from comparing TCR nucleotide sequences with IMGT/GENE-DB human TR gene sequences. The TCRdist pipeline was used in a later analysis to assign CDR3 sequences and most-parsimonious VDJ recombination scenarios. A later analysis defined each TCR beta chain by its CDR3 amino acid sequence plus V-gene family, and excluded reads lacking a unique V-gene family. As a way to deal with suspected cross-contamination and a sequencing artifact, a later analysis dropped more than 500 nucleotide sequences that were highly shared and had low generation probability. In a later analysis, a clonal expansion index was calculated for each public chain from normalized within-repertoire ranks of inferred template counts. A later analysis computed generation probabilities with a VDJ recombination model fitted to out-of-frame rearrangements, and checked the results against IGoR. In a later analysis, TCR-TCR, TCR-HLA and TCR-CMV co-occurrence was scored with hypergeometric tests, and a repertoire-size bias correction was applied to TCR pairs. In a later analysis, false discovery rates were estimated by permuting HLA or CMV assignments 20 times. A later analysis grouped co-occurring TCRs with DBSCAN, adding TCRdist sequence similarity when clustering within HLA-allele-positive subsets. Repertoires with fewer than 30,000 or more than 120,000 public chains were left out of co-occurrence clustering, as were about 5 repertoires with anomalous nucleotide sharing. As stored in TCRdb, this immuneACCESS dataset retains in-frame rearrangements with V and J assigned. A fraction of the clones does not appear; measured against another copy, unresolved V genes explain less than half of the discrepancy, and the remainder lacks a known reason. That table is the source of V, J and clone size, and D and trimming were worked out from the DNA. Recorded for this sample are about 120,000 clones; 60% to 85% of them occurred a single time. Together, the top ten hold about 3.2% of the sample.

Results and caveats for the whole study, not just this receptor: An earlier analysis of 450 to 750 of the donors showed that most TCR beta V segments appeared in productive rearrangements either about 87% or about 30% of the time, which broadly matched IMGT annotations. The study gave a list of 150 to 200 TCR beta chains associated with cytomegalovirus. A later genetic analysis reported fewer N-insertions in productive TCRs among donors in an Asian-associated ancestry cluster than the approximately 670-donor mean. Roughly uniform sequencing depth across donors was assumed in presence/absence analyses, although this assumption may not hold. The authors suggested that the approach could potentially be extended to other disease states and immunological phenotypes. The earlier analysis of approximately 590 of the donors excluded 15 to 20 rarely observed V segments, including chromosome 9 orphons, because counts were too low. A cluster of highly shared sequence variants was judged likely to represent a technical artifact of the sequencing pipeline. In a later analysis, several top co-occurrence clusters were reported to appear linked to parvovirus B19, influenza, CMV and Epstein-Barr virus. Specific HLA alleles were associated with 16,951 TCR beta sequences at a false discovery rate of 0.05 in a later analysis. In a later genetic analysis, a missense DCLRE1C variant was associated with V-gene and J-gene trimming of TCR beta chains, and the association was replicated in an independent cohort. Most TCR sequences were observed very rarely across donors, whereas some public TCRs were present in many individuals. According to a later analysis, most CMV-associated TCR beta chains appeared to be HLA-restricted, and the HLA associations seemed to be driven largely by CMV exposure. The classifier was reported to diagnose cytomegalovirus status with high specificity and sensitivity in both the original cohort and the validation cohort. A further reported finding was that TCR beta sequences accurately predicted the HLA-A and HLA-B alleles for most subjects in the first cohort. In vitro tests confirmed that a few of the cytomegalovirus-associated TCR beta chains recognize cytomegalovirus antigens. Because some donors lacked HLA typing at each locus, the association tests relied only on the typed subset. A later analysis found that TCR association rates varied across HLA loci, with DRB1 alleles showing the most associated TCRs and HLA-C alleles the fewest. Assigning TCR associations to individual alleles was difficult when HLA alleles, especially DR and DQ, strongly co-occurred. The only immune exposure information available for the cohort was CMV serostatus. Linkage disequilibrium might explain the correlated functional status among segregating V segments, but an unknown experimental factor could not be ruled out. This cohort had only TCR beta chains sequenced, and the lack of alpha or paired-chain data limited which features could be detected. Because the 87-base-pair reads could not distinguish some IMGT-functional V segments, including TRBV6-2 and TRBV6-3, those segments were excluded. A later analysis found that HLA-associated TCR beta chains were more clonally expanded and had lower generation probabilities than equally common non-associated chains.

In the case of this clone: Its antigen specificity is not known. Per-base qualities were not stored, and no clone one base away is much larger.

The CDR3, from cysteine to phenylalanine, totals 17 residues. The kept DNA is CDR3 alone, 51 bases in frame from the first base. CDR1 is given as SGHVS and CDR2 as FQNEAQ, both from the germline V gene. The germline V end is reduced by 4 bases and the J end by 3 bases; junction bases left unmatched: 9. This receptor was identified in a woman aged 60-70 years in good health and CMV-seropositive. Here the chain combines TRBV7-8 and TRBJ2-5; 12 bases in the middle match TRBD2. Input material: PBMCs. DNA sequence: TGTGCCAGCAGCTCGATACTAGCGGGAGGACTCGAAGAGACCCAGTACTTC. It translates to CASSSILAGGLEETQYF.